This TCR beta chain was documented in a study of Ad26.COV2.S vaccination and SARS-CoV-2 variants. Treatment defined: around 19 received Ad26.COV2.S at low or high dose, single or two shots; 5 received placebo; per-sample allocation not given. After the first vaccine or placebo injection, samples were drawn on day 63. Findings and limits, study-wide: Substantial response breadth was reportedly seen for spike-specific CD8+ and CD4+ T cells after vaccination.

This table comes from immunoSEQ multiplex PCR, and its TCRdb copy is limited to in-frame clones, with some not included. The sample holds about 350,000 clones, around 84% seen once. Deletions cut 7 bases from V and 3 bases from J, with 16 bases between. Germline V lookup: CDR1 LNHDA, CDR2 SQIVND (reference sequence). This CDR3 contains 15 residues. Remarks on this clone: Its antigen is undetermined.

The sample in question was peripheral blood, obtained in a trial of Ad26.COV2.S vaccine versus placebo. The V gene is TRBV19, the J gene TRBJ2-1; D assignment may be TRBD1 or TRBD2 (6 bases each). The receptor was isolated from a person between 18 and 65 years old who received the Ad26.COV2.S COVID-19 vaccine or a placebo. The CDR3 protein is CASNGGLAGYNEQFF. The CDR3 nucleotides read TGTGCCAGTAACGGGGGCCTTGCGGGCTACAATGAGCAGTTCTTC. The entire variable domain, with the rest obtained from reference TRBV19 and TRBJ2-1, is as follows: DGGITQSPKYLFRKEGQNVTLSCEQNLNHDAMYWYRQDPGQGLRLIYYSQIVNDFQKGDIAEGYSVSREKKESFPLTVTSAQKNPTAFYLCASNGGLAGYNEQFFGPGTRLTVL.